Listed here are 32 T cell receptor beta chains from one sample, sequenced in a study of shared clonotypes between healthy human individuals. Libraries were prepared by immunoSEQ multiplex PCR; TCRdb keeps only in-frame clonotypes and omits some of them. The table records roughly 2.2 million clones, over 85% of them present only once. The material sequenced was naive CD4+ T cells from PBMCs. Subset: CD45RA+ positively selected. The receptors were sampled from a man between 18 and 29 years old in good health. Some clones in this sample may be carry-over from other donors' samples.

This clone has just one count. The chain has TRBV6-6 and TRBJ1-2, with 8 bases aligning to TRBD1. Germline CDR1 and CDR2: MNHNY and SVGAGI (reference sequence). J was trimmed by 7 bases and V by 2 bases; bases with no gene match: 9. CDR3 length equals 15 residues. CDR3 protein: CASSYAPTGAPGYTF. The CDR3 DNA sequence: TGTGCCAGCAGTTACGCCCCGACAGGGGCCCCTGGCTACACCTTC.

The chain combines TRBV7-9 with TRBJ2-6; D possibly uses TRBD1 or TRBD2 (5 bases each). Per the germline V gene, CDR1 is SEHNR and CDR2 is FQNEAQ (reference sequence). Deletions cut 6 bases from V and 0 bases from J, with 12 bases between. The CDR3 runs to 16 residues. DNA for the CDR3: TGTGCCAGCAGACCCCCAGGGAGCTCTGGGGCCAACGTCCTGACTTTC. It codes for CASRPPGSSGANVLTF.

The chain uses TRBV6-5 and TRBJ2-7, with D perhaps matching TRBD2 (5 bases). V lost 6 bases to trimming and J lost 7 bases, with 19 bases between them. Per the germline V gene, CDR1 is MNHEY and CDR2 is SVGAGI. The length of the CDR3 is 14 residues. CDR3 region: CASRLEWPSGEQYF. The CDR3, as DNA: TGTGCCAGCAGACTTGAATGGCCCTCGGGGGAGCAGTACTTC.

The V and J genes are TRBV4-3 and TRBJ2-3; TRBD2 matches 8 bases. Germline V gives CDR1 LGHNA, CDR2 YSLEER. CDR3 length: 15 amino acids. The V and J ends lost 0 bases and 3 bases, in that order; junction bases with no gene match: 2. The CDR3 DNA reads TGCGCCAGCAGCCAAGAAGGCGGGGGGACAGATACGCAGTATTTT. Translated: CASSQEGGGTDTQYF.

The chain has TRBV5-5 and TRBJ2-7; weak D call: TRBD1 (5 bases). Germline V lookup: CDR1 SGHKS, CDR2 YYEKEE (reference sequence). The CDR3 has 16 amino acids. Trimming took 4 bases from V and 3 from J, leaving 20 bases between them. The CDR3 region has the DNA TGTGCCAGCAGCCCCTCCCGCCAGGGTTTACGCTACGAGCAGTACTTC. Translated: CASSPSRQGLRYEQYF.

This chain uses TRBV5-1 with TRBJ1-1; 7 bases map to TRBD1. CDR3 size: 15 residues. Unmatched junction bases numbered 5, after V lost 0 bases and J lost 3 bases. Germline CDR1 reads SGHRS; CDR2 reads YFSETQ. CDR3 in amino acids: CASSLVFDRDTEAFF. CDR3 in DNA: TGCGCCAGCAGCTTGGTGTTTGACAGGGACACTGAAGCTTTCTTT.

This chain links TRBV7-6 with TRBJ2-1; 8 bases align to TRBD2. The germline V gene encodes CDR1 SGHVS and CDR2 FNYEAQ. The ends lost 1 base at V and 4 bases at J; junction bases unmatched: 3. This CDR3 comprises 15 residues. CDR3 amino acids: CASSLVAGNYNEQFF. DNA of the CDR3: TGTGCCAGCAGCTTAGTAGCGGGGAATTACAATGAGCAGTTCTTC.

This sequence joins TRBV19 and TRBJ2-2; D may be TRBD1 (6 bases). The V and J ends lost 7 bases and 1 base respectively, with 22 bases between them. CDR1 and CDR2 from the germline V gene are LNHDA and SQIVND (reference sequence). The CDR3 runs 18 residues. CDR3: CASTFPSWDKKNTGELFF. In nucleotides, the CDR3 is TGTGCCAGTACCTTCCCGTCATGGGACAAGAAGAACACCGGGGAGCTGTTTTTT. The full variable domain, in which reference TRBV19 and TRBJ2-2 provide the parts outside the CDR3, is DGGITQSPKYLFRKEGQNVTLSCEQNLNHDAMYWYRQDPGQGLRLIYYSQIVNDFQKGDIAEGYSVSREKKESFPLTVTSAQKNPTAFYLCASTFPSWDKKNTGELFFGEGSRLTVL.

The rearrangement links TRBV10-1 to TRBJ2-7, with D hard to call. The germline V gene encodes CDR1 WNHNN and CDR2 SYGVQD (reference sequence). V was shortened by 0 bases and J by 0 bases, with 6 bases between the two germline ends. This CDR3 spans 14 amino acids. CDR3 coding DNA: TGCGCCAGCAGTGAGTCTCCTGCCTCCTACGAGCAGTACTTC. It is translated as CASSESPASYEQYF.

CDR3: CASSFQGWDTEAFF. CDR3 sequence (DNA): TGTGCCAGCAGTTTCCAGGGGTGGGACACTGAAGCTTTCTTT. V usage is TRBV28 and J usage is TRBJ1-1; TRBD1 might be the D (6 bases). The germline gives CDR1 MDHEN, CDR2 SYDVKM. This CDR3 spans 14 amino acids. Trimming removed 3 bases from V and 3 bases from J, with 11 bases in between. The entire variable domain, with the rest obtained from reference TRBV28 and TRBJ1-1, is as follows: DVKVTQSSRYLVKRTGEKVFLECVQDMDHENMFWYRQDPGLGLRLIYFSYDVKMKEKGDIPEGYSVSREKKERFSLILESASTNQTSMYLCASSFQGWDTEAFFGQGTRLTVV.

CDR3 in amino acids: CASSSRQVQTGELFF. The CDR3 region has the DNA TGCGCCAGCAGCTCCCGACAGGTGCAGACCGGGGAGCTGTTTTTT. J is TRBJ2-2 and V is TRBV5-1; D possibly corresponds to TRBD1 (6 bases). Per the germline V gene, CDR1 is SGHRS and CDR2 is YFSETQ. CDR3 length: 15 residues. Trimming took off 3 bases at V and 5 bases at J, with 14 bases between the two ends.

The CDR3 is CASSLLLAQPQHF. CDR3 in DNA: TGTGCCAGCAGCTTACTCCTCGCTCAGCCCCAGCATTTT. This chain connects TRBV7-2 to TRBJ1-5; D gene unclear. The CDR3 is 13 amino acids. The germline V and J ends were trimmed by 2 bases and 6 bases, with 8 bases remaining between them. Germline assignment: CDR1 SGHTA and CDR2 FQGNSA. Supplemented by reference TRBV7-2 and TRBJ1-5, the full variable domain reads GAGVSQSPSNKVTEKGKDVELRCDPISGHTALYWYRQSLGQGLEFLIYFQGNSAPDKSGLPSDRFSAERTGGSVSTLTIQRTQQEDSAVYLCASSLLLAQPQHFGDGTRLSIL.

This clone was observed once. This sequence joins TRBV5-1 and TRBJ2-7; no reliable D call. From germline, CDR1 is SGHRS and CDR2 YFSETQ. V lost 1 base and J lost 3, with 8 bases in between. The CDR3 runs to 13 residues. The CDR3 coding sequence is TGCGCCAGCAGCTTGTCTGATTTCTACGAGCAGTACTTC. This sequence encodes CASSLSDFYEQYF.

The chain uses TRBV19 and TRBJ2-3; 9 bases are shared with TRBD1. Germline CDR1 and CDR2: LNHDA and SQIVND (reference sequence). This CDR3 is 16 amino acids long. V shed 5 bases and J 6 bases; nucleotides not matched to a gene: 12. The CDR3 bases are TGTGCCAGTAGTCGCACAGGGGGCGCACCACCCGATACGCAGTATTTT. It is translated as CASSRTGGAPPDTQYF. Filled out from reference TRBV19 and TRBJ2-3, the complete variable domain reads DGGITQSPKYLFRKEGQNVTLSCEQNLNHDAMYWYRQDPGQGLRLIYYSQIVNDFQKGDIAEGYSVSREKKESFPLTVTSAQKNPTAFYLCASSRTGGAPPDTQYFGPGTRLTVL.

The chain combines TRBV28 with TRBJ2-5; 11 bases are a match to TRBD1. This CDR3 is built from 18 residues. From germline, CDR1 is MDHEN and CDR2 SYDVKM. J lost 2 bases, V lost 6 bases, and 14 bases had no gene match. CDR3 sequence: CASRNGQGALREQETQYF. The CDR3 DNA reads TGTGCCAGCAGAAACGGACAGGGGGCCCTCCGGGAGCAAGAGACCCAGTACTTC.

This rearrangement joins TRBV4-1 to TRBJ2-5; 8 bases fit TRBD2. With V trimmed by 3 bases and J by 4 bases, 13 bases remained unmatched. This CDR3 spans 17 amino acids. The germline gives CDR1 MGHRA, CDR2 YSYEKL. In nucleotides, the CDR3 is TGCGCCAGCAGCCAGAGGGTAGCGGGATTGGGTGGAGAGACCCAGTACTTC. Its protein product is CASSQRVAGLGGETQYF.

This rearrangement joins TRBV29-1 to TRBJ2-5, with unresolved D. The closer fit of TRBJ2-7 to the DNA end suggests the J call may be wrong. Per the germline V gene, CDR1 is SQVTM and CDR2 is ANQGSEA. The length of the CDR3 is 12 residues. CDR3 nucleotide sequence: TGCAGCGTACGTACAGTTTCCTACGAGCAGTACTTC. Amino acids: CSVRTVSYEQYF.

This clone was recorded once. The chain joins TRBV30 to TRBJ2-5; D unresolved. Germline CDR1 is GTSNPN and CDR2 is SVGIG (reference sequence). Trimming shortened V by 2 bases and J by 2 bases, and 12 bases separated the two germline ends. The CDR3 covers 14 residues. This CDR3 is CAWSSPGLQETQYF. CDR3 nucleotides: TGTGCCTGGAGTTCCCCGGGCCTACAAGAGACCCAGTACTTC.

CDR3 in DNA: TGTGCCAGCAGCTTAGCCCTAGTCACAGATACGCAGTATTTT. Protein sequence: CASSLALVTDTQYF. The rearrangement links TRBV7-9 to TRBJ2-3; D gene unclear. The germline V and J ends were trimmed by 0 bases and 2 bases, with 6 bases remaining between them. CDR3 length: 14 amino acids. Germline CDR1 is SEHNR and CDR2 is FQNEAQ (reference sequence).

The chain joins TRBV7-2 to TRBJ2-5; D possibly uses TRBD1 or TRBD2 (5 bases each). CDR3 length: 16 amino acids. CDR1 SGHTA and CDR2 FQGNSA come from the germline V gene. The germline V and J ends were trimmed by 5 bases and 5 bases, with 21 bases remaining between them. The CDR3 reads CASSQTGTTRGETQYF. Here the CDR3 DNA reads TGTGCCAGCAGCCAAACCGGGACCACCCGCGGGGAGACCCAGTACTTC.

The rearrangement joins TRBV28 to TRBJ1-2; possibly TRBD1 for D (6 bases). Between the trimmed V and J ends, which lost 3 bases and 4 bases, there was a span of 15 bases. From germline, CDR1 is MDHEN and CDR2 SYDVKM. This CDR3 contains 15 residues. CDR3 in DNA: TGTGCCAGCAGTTTTGGCAGGGGATACCTCTATGGCTACACCTTC. Protein: CASSFGRGYLYGYTF.

The chain joins TRBV5-6 to TRBJ2-2, with D hard to call. From germline, CDR1 is SGHDT and CDR2 YYEEEE. This CDR3 comprises 18 residues. Trimming cost V 1 base and J 5 bases, with 21 bases left between them. CDR3 nucleotides: TGTGCCAGCAGCTTGCTTGCTGGGCCCCGACTTCGTACCGGGGAGCTGTTTTTT. This gives the protein CASSLLAGPRLRTGELFF.

This sequence joins TRBV10-3 and TRBJ2-3; 15 bases match TRBD2. The CDR3 contains 15 residues. Per the germline V gene, CDR1 is ENHRY and CDR2 is SYGVKD. Germline trimming cut 10 bases from V and 5 bases from J; bases unmatched to any gene: 7. This chain's CDR3 is CATQPGLAGGDTQYF. In DNA, the CDR3 is TGTGCCACCCAACCGGGACTAGCGGGAGGAGATACGCAGTATTTT.

The J gene is TRBJ2-1, the V gene TRBV4-3; 11 bases agree with TRBD2. The CDR3 runs 16 residues. V lost 1 base, J lost 4 bases, and 3 bases stayed unmatched. Germline CDR1 reads LGHNA; CDR2 reads YSLEER. The CDR3 DNA is TGCGCCAGCAGCCAAGCCGGGACTAGCGGATACAATGAGCAGTTCTTC. It yields the protein CASSQAGTSGYNEQFF.

The genes are TRBV9 and TRBJ2-7, with D possibly being TRBD2 (6 bases). The germline V and J ends were trimmed by 0 bases and 6 bases, with 19 bases remaining between them. In germline, CDR1 is SGDLS, CDR2 YYNGEE. The CDR3 spans 16 residues. For the CDR3, the DNA is TGTGCCAGCAGCGTAGCTGGTAGCGGCTATGGGGTCGAGCAGTACTTC. Amino acid sequence: CASSVAGSGYGVEQYF.

This clone has only one observation. The chain carries TRBV5-1 and TRBJ2-3; 7 bases fit TRBD2. CDR3 length equals 14 residues. The V gene's germline CDR1 is SGHRS and CDR2 YFSETQ. V trimming: 4 bases; J trimming: 0 bases; junction bases outside the gene matches: 2. Written as DNA, the CDR3 is TGCGCCAGCAGCCGGACTAGGAGCACAGATACGCAGTATTTT. Residues: CASSRTRSTDTQYF.

The chain carries TRBV27 and TRBJ2-7; 7 nucleotides line up with TRBD1. The CDR3 loop spans 15 amino acids. Germline CDR1 and CDR2: MNHEY and SMNVEV (reference sequence). V shed 6 bases and J 2 bases; nucleotides not matched to a gene: 10. CDR3 coding DNA: TGTGCCAGCAGCCTAAAGGTAGGACAGGCCTACGAGCAGTACTTC. This translates into CASSLKVGQAYEQYF.

This CDR3 reads CASSPASGAGEQYF. The CDR3 nucleotides read TGTGCCAGCTCACCAGCTTCAGGGGCAGGCGAGCAGTACTTC. The rearrangement uses TRBV18 and TRBJ2-7; tentative D call: TRBD1 (6 bases). This CDR3 comprises 14 residues. Between the trimmed V and J ends, which lost 2 bases and 6 bases, there was a span of 14 bases. CDR1 KGHSH and CDR2 LQKENI come from the germline V gene. Looking up the rest from reference TRBV18 and TRBJ2-7 gives the full variable domain: NAGVMQNPRHLVRRRGQEARLRCSPMKGHSHVYWYRQLPEEGLKFMVYLQKENIIDESGMPKERFSAEFPKEGPSILRIQQVVRGDSAAYFCASSPASGAGEQYFGPGTRLTVT.

This rearrangement joins TRBV7-3 to TRBJ2-3; 8 nucleotides agree with TRBD1. Germline CDR1 reads SGHTA; CDR2 reads FQGTGA. V lost 3 bases and J lost 6; bases outside the gene matches: 5. CDR3 length: 14 residues. DNA for the CDR3: TGTGCCAGCAGCTTCTCCGGGGACAGGGATACGCAGTATTTT. Protein: CASSFSGDRDTQYF.

J is TRBJ1-4 and V is TRBV5-8; D is uncertain. The CDR3 runs to 15 residues. The germline V gene has CDR1 SGHTS and CDR2 YDEGEE. V lost 1 base, J lost 4 bases, and 11 bases lay in between. The CDR3: CASSLWGADNEKLFF. CDR3 nucleotide sequence: TGTGCCAGCAGCTTGTGGGGAGCCGATAATGAAAAACTGTTTTTT. Using reference TRBV5-8 and TRBJ1-4 for the parts outside the CDR3, the full variable domain is EAGVTQSPTHLIKTRGQQATLRCSPISGHTSVYWYQQALGLGLQFLLWYDEGEERNRGNFPPRFSGRQFPNYSSELNVNALELEDSALYLCASSLWGADNEKLFFGSGTQLSVL.

This chain connects TRBV5-1 to TRBJ2-5, with 11 bases fitting TRBD1. Germline CDR1 is SGHRS and CDR2 is YFSETQ. The CDR3 extends over 15 amino acids. V was clipped by 4 bases and J by 3 bases; unmatched bases: 5. This CDR3 reads CASSRTGGAEETQYF. The CDR3 region has the DNA TGCGCCAGCAGCCGGACAGGGGGCGCAGAAGAGACCCAGTACTTC.

This clone was seen a single time. A read error may produce the germline difference seen at one junction end. The chain joins TRBV18 to TRBJ1-4; D not certain. CDR3 length: 13 residues. Germline V gene data show CDR1 as KGHSH and CDR2 as LQKENI. CDR3 coding DNA: TGTGCCAGCTCCCCACGACTCGGGGAAAAACTGTTTTTT. Translating it yields CASSPRLGEKLFF.